These T cell receptor beta chains were read from a single sample in a study of T cells in Graves' hyperthyroidism and ophthalmopathy. TCRdb recomputed calls from the multiplex PCR reads with MiXCR, one row per CDR3 protein. This repertoire shows about 260,000 distinct CDR3 sequences, roughly 17% found once; its top ten account for around 30%. Sequencing input: blood. These receptors were obtained from a woman under 30 with Graves' ophthalmopathy. Both conserved end residues are part of each CDR3. D genes are given only for firm matches. For some rows the clone size is stated as once, few or many, or as a class when expanded; others skip it.

J gene	clone size	D gene	V gene	CDR3 DNA	CDR3 protein
TRBJ2-7	-	TRBD1	TRBV6-1	TGTGCCATCAGTGCCCCGGGACAGGGGGCGGGGGAGCAGTACTTC	CAISAPGQGAGEQYF
TRBJ2-7	many	-	TRBV13	TGTGCCAGCAGCTTAGGACACATAGGGTCCTACGAGCAGTACTTC	CASSLGHIGSYEQYF
TRBJ2-7	many	-	TRBV28	TGTGCCAGCAGTTTTCTTGGCAGCTCCTACGAGCAGTACTTC	CASSFLGSSYEQYF
TRBJ2-5	many	TRBD2	TRBV2	TGTGCCAGCAGTGAGGTTAGCGGGAGAGTTGAGACCCAGTACTTC	CASSEVSGRVETQYF
TRBJ1-2	many	-	TRBV12-3/TRBV12-4	TGTGCCAGCAGTTTAAGACACCTAAATAATGGCTACACCTTC	CASSLRHLNNGYTF
TRBJ1-5	-	-	TRBV6-4	TGTGCCAGCAGTGAAGTCGCCGGAGGGCATCAGCCCCAGCATTTT	CASSEVAGGHQPQHF
TRBJ2-1	many	-	TRBV28	TGTGCCAGCAGAGGTATGGGGGGCACCTACAATGAGCAGTTCTTC	CASRGMGGTYNEQFF
TRBJ2-4	many	-	TRBV6-1	TGTGCCAGCAGTCCCCAGGGGATGTTGGAAAACATTCAGTACTTC	CASSPQGMLENIQYF
TRBJ2-7	few	TRBD1	TRBV28	TGTGCCAGCAGTTCTCTCGGGACAGCGAGCTCCTACGAGCAGTACTTC	CASSSLGTASSYEQYF
TRBJ2-7	-	-	TRBV3-1	TGTGCCAGCAGCCAAGATATAGGACTCCTCGTGGGTGAGCAGTACTTC	CASSQDIGLLVGEQYF
TRBJ1-4	-	TRBD1	TRBV7-9	TGTGCCAGCAGCTTTGGACAGGGGGCTTCTTACGAAAAACTGTTTTTT	CASSFGQGASYEKLFF
TRBJ2-1	many	-	TRBV20-1	TGCAGTGCTAGAGTGACCGGGAGTATAGAGAATGAGCAGTTCTTC	CSARVTGSIENEQFF
TRBJ1-5	many	-	TRBV3-1	TGTGCCAGCAGCCCTTCGTTAGATCAGCCCCAGCATTTT	CASSPSLDQPQHF
TRBJ1-1	many	TRBD1	TRBV12-5	TGTGCTAGTGGTTTGTTACAGGGGCTGAACACTGAAGCTTTCTTT	CASGLLQGLNTEAFF
TRBJ1-2	many	-	TRBV7-9	TGTGCCAGCAGCTTCTCCGGGTCGGATGGCTACACCTTC	CASSFSGSDGYTF
TRBJ2-7	many	-	TRBV7-2	TGTGCCAGCAGCCTCGGAGTGGGGGCGGGGGAGCAGTACTTC	CASSLGVGAGEQYF